Following are 17 T cell receptor beta chains from one sample sequenced in a study of T cell responses to AZD1222 COVID-19 vaccine. Profiled with immunoSEQ multiplex PCR; TCRdb holds only in-frame clones, not every one. Of 160,000 or so clones listed, 88% are singletons. The source material was peripheral blood, sampled 28 days after the second AZD1222 dose. The receptors come from an adult who received the AZD1222 COVID-19 vaccine.

The V gene is TRBV6-2 or TRBV6-3, the J gene TRBJ1-4, with D maybe TRBD1 (6 bases). Germline-derived CDR1 and CDR2 are MNHEY and SVGEGT. The CDR3 is 16 amino acids. V lost 0 bases, J lost 5 bases, and 13 bases lay in between. The CDR3 sequence: CASSYSGITGNEKLFF. CDR3 coding DNA: TGTGCCAGCAGTTACTCCGGAATTACAGGGAATGAAAAACTGTTTTTT.

The V call is TRBV2, the J call TRBJ1-2; D is possibly TRBD1 (5 bases). The germline gives CDR1 SNHLY, CDR2 FYNNEI. The CDR3 totals 14 residues. The V end lost 6 bases, the J end lost 5 bases, and 16 bases lay between the germline ends. CDR3: CASSLRGLGYGYTF. The CDR3 DNA follows: TGTGCCAGCAGCCTCCGGGGCCTGGGGTATGGCTACACCTTC.

The rearrangement uses TRBV7-9 and TRBJ1-4, with 8 bases aligning to TRBD1. With 0 bases clipped from V and 3 bases from J, the junction kept 12 bases outside the gene matches. The V gene's germline CDR1 is SEHNR and CDR2 FQNEAQ (reference sequence). This CDR3 is 19 amino acids long. CDR3 loop: CASSLASGGALEANEKLFF. The CDR3 region has the DNA TGTGCCAGCAGCTTAGCCTCAGGGGGCGCGTTAGAGGCTAATGAAAAACTGTTTTTT. The variable domain in full, completed from reference TRBV7-9 and TRBJ1-4, reads DTGVSQNPRHKITKRGQNVTFRCDPISEHNRLYWYRQTLGQGPEFLTYFQNEAQLEKSRLLSDRFSAERPKGSFSTLEIQRTEQGDSAMYLCASSLASGGALEANEKLFFGSGTQLSVL.

V and J are TRBV14 and TRBJ2-6; 7 nucleotides agree with TRBD2. CDR3 length: 18 residues. V shed 0 bases, J shed 0 bases, and the junction held 5 bases outside the gene matches. Germline CDR1 is SGHDN and CDR2 is FVKESK. CDR3 DNA sequence: TGTGCCAGCAGCCAAGATCGGCGGGGGACCTCTGGGGCCAACGTCCTGACTTTC. It yields the protein CASSQDRRGTSGANVLTF.

The rearrangement joins TRBV29-1 to TRBJ1-2; D is ambiguous. CDR1 and CDR2 (germline): SQVTM, ANQGSEA. The CDR3 covers 16 residues. V was cut by 3 bases and J by 5 bases, with 22 bases left in between. CDR3 sequence: CSVDTGSRSYIYGYTF. The CDR3 DNA reads as TGCAGCGTTGATACGGGCTCCAGGAGTTACATTTATGGCTACACCTTC.

V gene TRBV7-3 combines with J gene TRBJ1-2; D gene ambiguous. Germline CDR1 SGHTA, CDR2 FQGTGA. V lost 0 bases to trimming and J lost 8 bases, with 13 bases between them. This CDR3 is 14 amino acids long. CDR3 sequence reads: CASSLTAAGDGYTF. CDR3 nucleotide sequence: TGTGCCAGCAGCTTAACCGCGGCCGGTGACGGCTACACCTTC.

The genes are TRBV21-1 and TRBJ1-2. TRBV21-1 is shown as a pseudogene. The CDR3 length is 13 residues. The CDR3 bases are TGTGCCAGCAGCAAAGACGGGGGATCTGGCTACACCTTC. This translates into CASSKDGGSGYTF.

The gene calls are TRBV6-6 and TRBJ2-5; no clear D gene. Germline loops: CDR1 MNHNY, CDR2 SVGAGI (reference sequence). The CDR3 has 14 residues. V was clipped by 5 bases and J by 1 base, with 11 bases between them. The CDR3 DNA sequence: TGTGCCAGCAGTCTTTCCCCGGTCCAAGAGACCCAGTACTTC. This gives the protein CASSLSPVQETQYF.

The chain uses TRBV7-9 and TRBJ2-1; TRBD1 matches 8 bases. The CDR3 runs to 17 residues. With V trimmed by 5 bases and J by 6 bases, 15 bases remained unmatched. Germline V gene lookup returns CDR1 SEHNR and CDR2 FQNEAQ (reference sequence). Here the CDR3 reads CASSANLRGPHPNEQFF. The CDR3 DNA reads as TGTGCCAGCAGCGCCAACCTCAGGGGGCCCCACCCCAATGAGCAGTTCTTC.

The chain joins TRBV6-4 to TRBJ2-3, with TRBD2 matching over 12 bases. The CDR3 consists of 17 residues. The trim removed 0 bases at V and 4 bases at J, leaving 5 bases unmatched. Looked up from germline, CDR1 is MRHNA and CDR2 is SNTAGT. The CDR3 is CASSDSTSSGGADTQYF. The CDR3 DNA sequence: TGTGCCAGCAGTGACTCGACCTCTAGCGGGGGGGCAGATACGCAGTATTTT.

V and J are TRBV30 and TRBJ1-5, with D tentatively TRBD1 (5 bases). CDR1 and CDR2 from the germline V gene are GTSNPN and SVGIG (reference sequence). V was cut by 0 bases and J by 7 bases, with 13 bases left in between. The CDR3 is 14 residues long. The CDR3: CAWSVSGTGQPQHF. Written as DNA, the CDR3 is TGTGCCTGGAGTGTATCCGGGACGGGGCAGCCCCAGCATTTT. The full variable domain, completed using reference TRBV30 and TRBJ1-5, is SQTIHQWPATLVQPVGSPLSLECTVEGTSNPNLYWYRQAAGRGLQLLFYSVGIGQISSEVPQNLSASRPQDRQFILSSKKLLLSDSGFYLCAWSVSGTGQPQHFGDGTRLSIL.

This clone occurred a few times. V and J are TRBV6-5 and TRBJ1-6; D is unclear. The CDR3 is made up of 15 amino acids. Per the germline V gene, CDR1 is MNHEY and CDR2 is SVGAGI. Trimming stripped 0 bases from V and 7 bases from J, with 10 bases between. CDR3 residues: CASSYSGLLNSPLHF. For the CDR3, the DNA is TGTGCCAGCAGTTACTCGGGCCTGTTGAATTCACCCCTCCACTTT.

V is TRBV7-6 and J is TRBJ1-1; 7 bases fit TRBD1. The CDR3 has 15 residues. The V and J ends lost 5 bases and 0 bases, in that order; junction bases with no gene match: 6. Germline V gives CDR1 SGHVS, CDR2 FNYEAQ. The CDR3 DNA sequence: TGTGCCAGCAGCGGAGGGGGCGAAATGAACACTGAAGCTTTCTTT. Its translation: CASSGGGEMNTEAFF.

A single count supports this clone. The chain uses TRBV19 and TRBJ1-5; tentatively, D is TRBD1 (6 bases). CDR1 LNHDA and CDR2 SQIVND come from the germline V gene (reference sequence). There are 14 residues in the CDR3. Trimming shortened V by 8 bases and J by 7 bases, and 18 bases separated the two germline ends. CDR3 residues: CASLLQGPGQPQHF. The CDR3 coding sequence is TGTGCCAGTTTACTGCAGGGGCCGGGGCAGCCCCAGCATTTT.

V and J are TRBV18 and TRBJ2-1, with D uncertain. The CDR3 spans 13 residues. The germline CDR1 and CDR2 sequences are KGHSH and LQKENI. Trimming removed 3 bases from V and 8 bases from J, with 11 bases in between. The CDR3 loop reads CASSPYSRYEQFF. The CDR3 DNA follows: TGTGCCAGCTCACCGTACAGTCGCTATGAGCAGTTCTTC. The full variable domain, completed using reference TRBV18 and TRBJ2-1, is NAGVMQNPRHLVRRRGQEARLRCSPMKGHSHVYWYRQLPEEGLKFMVYLQKENIIDESGMPKERFSAEFPKEGPSILRIQQVVRGDSAAYFCASSPYSRYEQFFGPGTRLTVL.

The chain is built from TRBV6-6 and TRBJ2-2; D remains ambiguous. V lost 7 bases and J lost 1, with 16 bases in between. From germline, CDR1 is MNHNY and CDR2 SVGAGI (reference sequence). The CDR3 runs to 16 residues. CDR3 residues: CASTDRRPRNTGELFF. In DNA form, the CDR3 reads TGTGCCAGCACCGACCGGCGGCCTCGGAACACCGGGGAGCTGTTTTTT.

CDR3: CASSRRGSYEQYF. CDR3 in DNA: TGTGCCAGCAGCCGCAGGGGTAGCTACGAGCAGTACTTC. The V call is TRBV3-1 (or the pseudogene TRBV3-2), the J call TRBJ2-7; D perhaps matches TRBD1 (6 bases). The CDR3 has 13 amino acids. Germline V gene lookup returns CDR1 LGHDT and CDR2 YNNKEL (reference sequence). Trimming pared 4 bases from V and 3 bases from J, leaving 10 bases between.